These T cell receptor beta chains were read from a single sample in a study of cytomegalovirus exposure and HLA in healthy donors. The protocol was immunoSEQ multiplex PCR, while the TCRdb copy is restricted to in-frame clones and leaves out a portion. The sample carries tens of thousands of clones, approximately 81% recorded once. The sample consisted of PBMCs. Source of these receptors: a girl aged 2-10 years in good health and CMV-seropositive. The CDR3 runs from the conserved cysteine through the conserved F or W. D genes are given only for firm matches. Clone size appears in some rows only: once, few, many, or a class for an expanded clone.

v_call	d_call	clone_size	j_call	cdr3_nt	cdr3_aa
TRBV6-1	-	-	TRBJ2-3	TGTGCCAGCAGTGAAATATCGCGCGGGATCACAGATACGCAGTATTTT	CASSEISRGITDTQYF
TRBV15	TRBD2	-	TRBJ2-7	TGTGCCACCAGCCGAGGACCGGGACTAGAAATAGACGAGCAGTACTTC	CATSRGPGLEIDEQYF
TRBV6-5	TRBD1	once	TRBJ1-5	TGTGCCAGCAGATCTGGACAGGGCGGTCAGCCCCAGCATTTT	CASRSGQGGQPQHF
TRBV5-1	-	-	TRBJ2-7	TGCGCCAGCAGCTCAGGGGCCAGGGGTTCCGAGCAGTACTTC	CASSSGARGSEQYF
TRBV6-5	TRBD1	-	TRBJ2-7	TGTGCCAGCGTCCCGGGACAGGGTTTAACCTACGAGCAGTACTTC	CASVPGQGLTYEQYF
TRBV7-8	-	-	TRBJ2-7	TGTGCCAGCAGCGAGACTGGTTTCTACGAGCAGTACTTC	CASSETGFYEQYF
TRBV28	-	-	TRBJ1-2	TGTGCCAGCAGATCGCTGACAGCGAGCTATGGCTACACCTTC	CASRSLTASYGYTF
TRBV11-2	TRBD2	-	TRBJ2-1	TGTGCCAGCTCCGGACTAGCGGTCTACAATGAGCAGTTCTTC	CASSGLAVYNEQFF
TRBV4-2	-	-	TRBJ1-5	TGTGCCAGCAGCCAAGGCGAGCAGGGCGGTCAGCCCCAGCATTTT	CASSQGEQGGQPQHF
TRBV6-6	TRBD2	-	TRBJ2-3	TGTGCCAGCAGGACCGGGACTAGTGGCACAGATACGCAGTATTTT	CASRTGTSGTDTQYF
TRBV4-3	TRBD2	once	TRBJ2-1	TGCGCCAGCAGCCAAGACACCGGGAGGGTGTATGAGCAGTTCTTC	CASSQDTGRVYEQFF
TRBV5-1	-	-	TRBJ2-5	TGCGCCAGCAGCACCGGTAAGGGGCAAGAGACCCAGTACTTC	CASSTGKGQETQYF
TRBV25-1	-	-	TRBJ2-7	TGTGCCAGCAGGACCTCCCTAGCCGAGCAGTACTTC	CASRTSLAEQYF
TRBV7-2	-	-	TRBJ2-1	TGTGCCAGCAGCTCGAACCTCCCCGCAGGGAATGAGCAGTTCTTC	CASSSNLPAGNEQFF
TRBV20-1	-	-	TRBJ2-3	TGCAGTGCCCCTAGCACAGATACGCAGTATTTT	CSAPSTDTQYF
TRBV2	-	-	TRBJ1-1	TGTGCCAGCAGTGTTAGGACAGAGGGGACCGAAGCTTTCTTT	CASSVRTEGTEAFF
TRBV9	TRBD2	-	TRBJ2-2	TGTGCCAGCAACAACAACAGACTAGCGGGAGAAGGTACCGGGGAGCTGTTTTTT	CASNNNRLAGEGTGELFF
TRBV30	TRBD1	few	TRBJ1-1	TGTGCCTGGAGTAGGGACAGGGTTGAAGCTTTCTTT	CAWSRDRVEAFF
TRBV21-1	-	-	TRBJ2-1	TGTGCCCGGTCGGGACTAGCGGGAGGGCCCCATGAGCAGTTCTTC	CARSGLAGGPHEQFF
TRBV12-5	-	-	TRBJ1-1	TGTGCTAGTGGTTTATCAGTGGACACTGAAGCTTTCTTT	CASGLSVDTEAFF
TRBV27	TRBD2	-	TRBJ2-7	TGTGCCAGCAGAAGACGTTCCGGGGGGTACGAGCAGTACTTC	CASRRRSGGYEQYF
TRBV27	TRBD2	-	TRBJ2-1	TGTGCCAGCAGTACTAGCGGGAGAGCCTCCTACAATGAGCAGTTCTTC	CASSTSGRASYNEQFF
TRBV30	TRBD2	once	TRBJ2-7	TGTGCCTGGAGTATTAGCGGGAGTTCGGGCGAGCAGTACTTC	CAWSISGSSGEQYF
TRBV5-1	-	-	TRBJ2-7	TGCGCCAGCAGCCTTGGCCAGGGTGGCGAGCAGTACTTC	CASSLGQGGEQYF
TRBV7-9	-	-	TRBJ2-7	TGTGCCAGCAGCTTTGGGCTGGGGAAGGGGTGGTACGAGCAGTACTTC	CASSFGLGKGWYEQYF
TRBV6-5	-	-	TRBJ1-1	TGTGCCAGCAGTTACTCCCCGGGAAAGACTGAAGCTTTCTTT	CASSYSPGKTEAFF
TRBV29-1	-	-	TRBJ1-1	TGCAGCGCGGGTCGGACAGATCTGAACACTGAAGCTTTCTTT	CSAGRTDLNTEAFF
TRBV30	-	-	TRBJ2-2	TGTGCCTGGAGTCCCCCAAGCCGGGAGCTGTTTTTT	CAWSPPSRELFF
TRBV9	TRBD2	-	TRBJ2-1	TGTGCCAGCAGTCTCCTCCACGGTGGGGGGACTAGCCCCAATGAGCAGTTCTTC	CASSLLHGGGTSPNEQFF
TRBV28	-	-	TRBJ1-1	TGTGCCAGCACCGGGAGGGGGGGCACTGAAGCTTTCTTT	CASTGRGGTEAFF
TRBV28	-	-	TRBJ1-2	TGTGCCAGCAGTTTAAGGGGGAGGGGGTTTGGCTACACCTTC	CASSLRGRGFGYTF
TRBV27	TRBD1	once	TRBJ1-5	TGTGCCAGCAGTCCAAAGCGGACAGGTCCCTATAGCAATCAGCCCCAGCATTTT	CASSPKRTGPYSNQPQHF
TRBV30	-	-	TRBJ1-2	TGTGCCTGGAGTGCGTCCGGGGGGCGCAACTATGGCTACACCTTC	CAWSASGGRNYGYTF
TRBV7-3	-	-	TRBJ1-2	TGTGCCAGCACACCTACAGCTCCCTATGGCTACACCTTC	CASTPTAPYGYTF
TRBV30	-	-	TRBJ1-1	TGTGCCTGGAGCGGGGGGCGTTGGACTGAAGCTTTCTTT	CAWSGGRWTEAFF
TRBV19	TRBD1	-	TRBJ1-2	TGTGCCAGTAAACAGGGGGCGCGAATGGGTGGCTACACCTTC	CASKQGARMGGYTF
TRBV7-8	-	-	TRBJ2-7	TGTGCCAGCAGCTTAGAGGGTCTAGCGTCCTTCTACGAGCAGTACTTC	CASSLEGLASFYEQYF
TRBV30	-	-	TRBJ2-1	TGTGCCTGGAGTGTATCCAGCGGATCCTACAATGAGCAGTTCTTC	CAWSVSSGSYNEQFF
TRBV14	-	-	TRBJ1-1	TGTGCCAGCAGCCAAGCCGGACTAACAAACACTGAAGCTTTCTTT	CASSQAGLTNTEAFF
TRBV28	TRBD1	-	TRBJ1-5	TGTGCCAGCAGTTTTGGGACAGGCCTCTCGAGCCGAGATCAGCCCCAGCATTTT	CASSFGTGLSSRDQPQHF
TRBV10-3	-	-	TRBJ2-7	TGTGCCATCAGTGAGTCAGAGGATCCCTACGAGCAGTACTTC	CAISESEDPYEQYF
TRBV27	-	-	TRBJ2-5	TGTGCCAGCAGTTTAAGACTAGGAGGAGAGACCCAGTACTTC	CASSLRLGGETQYF
TRBV6-1	-	-	TRBJ1-2	TGTGCCAGCAGTGAAATACAGGGAGCTAACTATGGCTACACCTTC	CASSEIQGANYGYTF
TRBV6-1	TRBD1	-	TRBJ1-5	TGTGCCAGCAGTGAATGGGGGACAGGGAATCAGCCCCAGCATTTT	CASSEWGTGNQPQHF
TRBV28	TRBD1	-	TRBJ1-5	TGTGCCAGCAGTTTGGTAGGGGGCGGACAGCCCCAGCATTTT	CASSLVGGGQPQHF
TRBV10-3	TRBD1	-	TRBJ1-2	TGTGCCATCAGTGAAGGACAGGGAGTTAACTATGGCTACACCTTC	CAISEGQGVNYGYTF
TRBV10-1	TRBD1	once	TRBJ2-2	TGCGCCAGCAGTGAAGCAGGGGGCGGTTTTAACACCGGGGAGCTGTTTTTT	CASSEAGGGFNTGELFF
TRBV27	TRBD2	-	TRBJ2-7	TGTGCCAGCAGTGTTGGGACTAGCGGGAGTCTATACGAGCAGTACTTC	CASSVGTSGSLYEQYF
TRBV27	-	-	TRBJ1-1	TGTGCCAGCTCCGCTGACAGGAACACTGAAGCTTTCTTT	CASSADRNTEAFF
TRBV6-5	-	-	TRBJ2-7	TGTGCCAGCAGTTACGGAAGTCCTAGCTCCTACGAGCAGTACTTC	CASSYGSPSSYEQYF
TRBV4-1	-	-	TRBJ2-3	TGCGCCAGCAGCCTAACGGGGGACGTCGCCACAGATACGCAGTATTTT	CASSLTGDVATDTQYF
TRBV7-8	-	-	TRBJ1-2	TGTGCCAGCAGCTTAGTTAGACTGGACTATGGCTACACCTTC	CASSLVRLDYGYTF
TRBV5-1	TRBD1	-	TRBJ1-2	TGCGCCAGCAGCTCAGGGGGCGGCTATGGCTACACCTTC	CASSSGGGYGYTF
TRBV15	-	-	TRBJ1-2	TGTGCCACCAGCCCCGATAGGACAGACTATGGCTACACCTTC	CATSPDRTDYGYTF
TRBV5-6	TRBD2	few	TRBJ2-7	TGTGCCAGCAGCTCATTACTAGCGGCCTACGAGCAGTACTTC	CASSSLLAAYEQYF
TRBV5-1	-	-	TRBJ2-1	TGCGCCAGCAGCTTCAGTGGCAATGAGCAGTTCTTC	CASSFSGNEQFF